The source of this TCR beta chain is a study of blood T cell repertoires in COVID-19. About the research overall: The origin of the acute and convalescent COVID-19 samples was the United States, Italy and Spain. In each case, the material was cDNA or gDNA derived from T cells, B-cell-depleted T cells, or PBMCs.

The table lists this clone with a few counts. From germline, CDR1 is ENHRY and CDR2 SYGVKD. This CDR3 has 14 residues. V was pared by 3 bases and J by 2 bases, with 10 bases between. TCRdb's copy holds only in-frame clones and misses some; the assay was immunoSEQ multiplex PCR. The sample yields about 270,000 clones, over 80% seen once. Individuals aged about 18 to 100 years were recruited from fewer than 30 US areas. The receptor was isolated from a woman in her thirties with acute COVID-19. Sequencing was carried out using PBMCs or T cells enriched from blood (not recorded which). This chain connects TRBV10-3 to TRBJ1-2, with a weak D call TRBD1 (5 bases). Written as DNA, the CDR3 is TGTGCCATCAGTGACACAGGTGCAAACTATGGCTACACCTTC. Its protein product is CAISDTGANYGYTF.